These 27 T cell receptor beta chains were all obtained from the same sample, sequenced in a study of T cell responses to AZD1222 COVID-19 vaccine. Using immunoSEQ multiplex PCR, the repertoire was profiled, and TCRdb retains in-frame clones only, with some absent. This repertoire shows 150,000 to 200,000 clones, about 89% found once; its top ten account for 1.5% to 2%. The sequenced sample was peripheral blood, obtained on day 0 of AZD1222 vaccination. These receptors all come from an adult in good health.

V gene TRBV3-1 (or the pseudogene TRBV3-2) combines with J gene TRBJ2-2; TRBD2 might be the D (5 bases). CDR1 LGHDT and CDR2 YNNKEL come from the germline V gene (reference sequence). V gave up 5 bases and J gave up 13 bases, with 17 bases separating them. The CDR3 is 13 amino acids. CDR3 nucleotide sequence: TGTGCCAGCAGCTCCCCTCAAGAGGGAGTGCTGTTTTTT. This codes for CASSSPQEGVLFF.

V gene TRBV29-1 combines with J gene TRBJ2-3; 7 positions match TRBD2. Germline V gene lookup returns CDR1 SQVTM and CDR2 ANQGSEA. CDR3 length: 15 residues. Trimming removed 4 bases from V and 1 base from J; junction bases left unmatched: 8. The CDR3 bases are TGCAGCGTTGCGGGGGGAGGGTTGGGCACAGATACGCAGTATTTT. This codes for CSVAGGGLGTDTQYF.

V usage is TRBV7-2 and J usage is TRBJ2-1, with D maybe TRBD1 (5 bases). Looked up from germline, CDR1 is SGHTA and CDR2 is FQGNSA. V shed 0 bases and J shed 5 bases, with 5 bases lying between them. The CDR3 contains 13 residues. The CDR3 loop is CASSLAGHNEQFF. DNA of the CDR3: TGTGCCAGCAGCTTAGCGGGGCACAATGAGCAGTTCTTC.

This chain links TRBV3-1 (or the pseudogene TRBV3-2) with TRBJ1-2, with D unresolved. The CDR3 spans 14 residues. The germline V gene encodes CDR1 LGHDT and CDR2 YNNKEL (reference sequence). Trimming pared 1 base from V and 2 bases from J, leaving 8 bases between. CDR3 protein: CASSQGVQNYGYTF. In nucleotides, the CDR3 is TGTGCCAGCAGCCAAGGGGTGCAGAACTATGGCTACACCTTC.

This clone was detected only a few times. V usage is TRBV6-1 and J usage is TRBJ1-2, with D perhaps matching TRBD1 (5 bases). Deletions cut 1 base from V and 6 bases from J, with 9 bases between. Germline V gene lookup returns CDR1 MNHNS and CDR2 SASEGT. The CDR3 contains 13 residues. The CDR3 loop is CASSEGDGNGYTF. CDR3 sequence (DNA): TGTGCCAGCAGTGAAGGGGACGGGAATGGCTACACCTTC.

The CDR3 nucleotides read TGTGCCAGCAGAGACCGGACAGGGTATAATGAAAAACTGTTTTTT. Amino acid sequence: CASRDRTGYNEKLFF. The chain combines TRBV2 with TRBJ1-4, with 8 bases fitting TRBD1. This CDR3 has 15 residues. Per germline, CDR1 SNHLY and CDR2 FYNNEI. V shed 6 bases, J shed 4 bases, and the junction held 7 bases outside the gene matches. The entire variable domain, with the rest obtained from reference TRBV2 and TRBJ1-4, is as follows: EPEVTQTPSHQVTQMGQEVILRCVPISNHLYFYWYRQILGQKVEFLVSFYNNEISEKSEIFDDQFSVERPDGSNFTLKIRSTKLEDSAMYFCASRDRTGYNEKLFFGSGTQLSVL.

This clone has just one count. V is TRBV25-1 and J is TRBJ1-1, with D possibly TRBD1 on 5 matching bases. From germline, CDR1 is MGHDK and CDR2 SYGVNS. V lost 5 bases to trimming and J lost 3 bases, with 16 bases between them. The CDR3 has 15 residues. The CDR3 sequence: CASSTRWGDDTEAFF. The CDR3 bases are TGTGCCAGCAGTACCCGGTGGGGGGACGACACTGAAGCTTTCTTT.

The V call is TRBV18, the J call TRBJ2-7; D possibly corresponds to TRBD1 (5 bases). CDR1 and CDR2 (germline): KGHSH, LQKENI. The CDR3 runs to 13 residues. Trimming stripped 5 bases from V and 3 bases from J, with 11 bases between. The CDR3 sequence: CASSDSNYYEQYF. CDR3 sequence (DNA): TGTGCCAGCTCAGACAGCAATTACTACGAGCAGTACTTC.

V usage is TRBV5-5 and J usage is TRBJ2-4; D is uncertain. Per germline, CDR1 SGHKS and CDR2 YYEKEE (reference sequence). V dropped 0 bases and J dropped 0 bases, with 7 bases sitting between them. The CDR3 covers 15 residues. The CDR3 sequence: CASSLASIAKNIQYF. The CDR3 DNA is TGTGCCAGCAGCTTGGCCTCTATAGCCAAAAACATTCAGTACTTC.

The chain employs TRBV7-8 and TRBJ1-1; 7 bases are shared with TRBD1. This CDR3 region has 14 residues. In germline, CDR1 is SGHVS, CDR2 FQNEAQ. V was pared by 4 bases and J by 1 base, with 3 bases of the junction left unmatched. The CDR3, as DNA: TGTGCCAGCAGCTCGAGGACAGGGAACACTGAAGCTTTCTTT. The encoded protein is CASSSRTGNTEAFF.

The V and J genes are TRBV28 and TRBJ1-2; the D gene is possibly TRBD1 (6 bases). V was shortened by 11 bases and J by 2 bases, with 9 bases between the two germline ends. Germline CDR1 is MDHEN and CDR2 is SYDVKM. This CDR3 region has 11 residues. The CDR3 protein is CAGGQNYGYTF. The CDR3 bases are TGTGCCGGGGGGCAGAACTATGGCTACACCTTC.

V and J are TRBV4-1 and TRBJ1-1; D not certain. V was pared by 4 bases and J by 4 bases, with 19 bases between. The CDR3 sequence is 16 residues long. The germline V gene encodes CDR1 MGHRA and CDR2 YSYEKL. The CDR3 DNA reads as TGCGCCAGCAGCCCGACGAAAGGCCCTCGGGGCACTGAAGCTTTCTTT. It specifies CASSPTKGPRGTEAFF.

The chain employs TRBV7-2 and TRBJ1-1; unclear D gene. The CDR3 is 14 residues long. CDR1 is SGHTA, CDR2 FQGNSA, per germline. V shed 2 bases and J shed 3 bases, with 10 bases lying between them. In DNA form, the CDR3 reads TGTGCCAGCAGCTTAAGCGTACAAGACACTGAAGCTTTCTTT. This encodes CASSLSVQDTEAFF.

J is TRBJ1-5 and V is TRBV30; D may be TRBD1 (6 bases). The CDR3 runs to 15 residues. V was trimmed by 2 bases and J by 7 bases, leaving 18 bases between them. Germline V gene lookup returns CDR1 GTSNPN and CDR2 SVGIG (reference sequence). The CDR3 DNA follows: TGTGCCTGGAGTTCCACCGGACAGAGGGAACAGCCCCAGCATTTT. It is translated as CAWSSTGQREQPQHF.

The genes are TRBV5-6 and TRBJ1-6; TRBD1 agrees at 8 bases. After removal of 0 bases from V and 15 bases from J, the junction contained 2 bases not matched to a gene. In germline, CDR1 is SGHDT, CDR2 YYEEEE. The CDR3 sequence is 12 residues long. The CDR3: CASSLGTGILHF. The CDR3 nucleotides read TGTGCCAGCAGCTTGGGGACAGGGATCCTCCACTTT.

J is TRBJ2-5 and V is TRBV11-2, with 7 positions matching TRBD1. There are 15 residues in the CDR3. The V gene's germline CDR1 is SGHAT and CDR2 FQNNGV. The ends lost 1 base at V and 6 bases at J; junction bases unmatched: 8. CDR3: CASSLAYRGKKTQYF. CDR3 DNA sequence: TGTGCCAGCAGCTTAGCCTACAGGGGTAAAAAGACCCAGTACTTC.

The count of this clone is one. The chain links TRBV28 to TRBJ2-7; possibly TRBD1 or TRBD2 for D (5 bases each). Germline CDR1 is MDHEN and CDR2 is SYDVKM. The V end was cut by 6 bases, the J end by 0 bases, with 12 bases between. The CDR3 contains 14 residues. CDR3 DNA sequence: TGTGCCAGCAGCAATCCAGGGACCTCCTACGAGCAGTACTTC. Amino acids: CASSNPGTSYEQYF.

The chain links TRBV6-6 to TRBJ1-5, with TRBD1 matching over 10 bases. CDR3 length: 15 amino acids. The V and J ends lost 5 bases and 6 bases, in that order; junction bases with no gene match: 7. Germline-derived CDR1 and CDR2 are MNHNY and SVGAGI (reference sequence). CDR3 amino acids: CASSQSTGGSQPQHF. In DNA, the CDR3 is TGTGCCAGCAGTCAATCGACAGGGGGCTCTCAGCCCCAGCATTTT.

The rearrangement links TRBV7-3 to TRBJ2-5, with 7 bases aligning to TRBD2. V shed 5 bases and J 3 bases; nucleotides not matched to a gene: 6. Looked up from germline, CDR1 is SGHTA and CDR2 is FQGTGA. The CDR3 runs to 14 residues. This CDR3 is CASSPSGNKETQYF. In DNA form, the CDR3 reads TGTGCCAGCAGCCCAAGCGGGAACAAAGAGACCCAGTACTTC.

The chain has TRBV10-3 and TRBJ1-5; D remains ambiguous. The CDR3 is made up of 15 amino acids. CDR1 and CDR2 (germline): ENHRY, SYGVKD. Trimming stripped 4 bases from V and 3 bases from J, with 13 bases between. CDR3 sequence (DNA): TGTGCCATCAGTGGTACCCTGGGTCCCAATCAGCCCCAGCATTTT. It encodes CAISGTLGPNQPQHF.

As concerns this clone: The identical CDR3 is also encoded by other nucleotide sequences in the sample. V usage is TRBV5-1 and J usage is TRBJ2-7; 7 bases fit TRBD1. The CDR3 extends over 13 amino acids. After removal of 5 bases from V and 4 bases from J, the junction contained 6 bases not matched to a gene. Germline CDR1 SGHRS, CDR2 YFSETQ. The CDR3: CASRGTDYYEQYF. DNA for the CDR3: TGCGCCAGCAGAGGGACAGACTATTACGAGCAGTACTTC.

V is TRBV12-2 and J is TRBJ1-1; the table's D call, TRBD1, was not checked against the DNA. TRBV12-2 is given as a pseudogene. CDR3 length: 14 residues. The chain's CDR3 is CASRPQGGPGVAFF. In DNA form, the CDR3 reads TGTGCAAGTCGCCCCCAGGGGGGTCCTGGAGTGGCTTTCTTT.

This clone was recorded only once. The chain uses TRBV9 and TRBJ2-1; TRBD2 agrees at 11 bases. V lost 3 bases, J lost 6 bases, and 8 bases stayed unmatched. The V gene's germline CDR1 is SGDLS and CDR2 YYNGEE. The CDR3 runs 16 residues. The CDR3 here is CASSGASGRFLNEQFF. CDR3 DNA sequence: TGTGCCAGCAGCGGAGCTAGCGGGAGGTTTCTCAATGAGCAGTTCTTC.

The rearrangement links TRBV5-8 to TRBJ1-2; 9 bases are a match to TRBD1. Germline V gene data show CDR1 as SGHTS and CDR2 as YDEGEE. V lost 3 bases to trimming and J lost 5 bases; unmatched junction nucleotides: 5. The CDR3 runs to 14 residues. In DNA, the CDR3 is TGTGCCAGCAGCTACAGGGGGCGTGGGTATGGCTACACCTTC. This encodes CASSYRGRGYGYTF.

The chain combines TRBV18 with TRBJ2-1; possible D gene TRBD2, 6 bases. CDR1 and CDR2 from the germline V gene are KGHSH and LQKENI. The CDR3 spans 16 residues. The V gene lost 3 bases and the J gene lost 0 bases, with 12 bases spanning the gap. The CDR3 bases are TGTGCCAGCTCACCGGGGACTTCCAGCTCCTACAATGAGCAGTTCTTC. It translates to CASSPGTSSSYNEQFF. The whole variable domain, remainder taken from reference TRBV18 and TRBJ2-1, is NAGVMQNPRHLVRRRGQEARLRCSPMKGHSHVYWYRQLPEEGLKFMVYLQKENIIDESGMPKERFSAEFPKEGPSILRIQQVVRGDSAAYFCASSPGTSSSYNEQFFGPGTRLTVL.

The V gene is TRBV30, the J gene TRBJ1-2, with D possibly matching TRBD1 (6 bases). CDR1 and CDR2 (germline): GTSNPN, SVGIG (reference sequence). V was shortened by 5 bases and J by 4 bases, with 14 bases between the two germline ends. The CDR3 contains 13 residues. The CDR3 here is CAWQYTGLYGYTF. CDR3 DNA sequence: TGTGCCTGGCAATATACAGGGCTCTATGGCTACACCTTC.

The genes are TRBV7-8 and TRBJ2-7, with D uncertain. The CDR3 contains 18 residues. Germline V lookup: CDR1 SGHVS, CDR2 FQNEAQ. Trimming pared 1 base from V and 0 bases from J, leaving 19 bases between. CDR3 in amino acids: CASSLGVLGSSFSYEQYF. The CDR3 nucleotides are TGTGCCAGCAGCTTAGGTGTCTTGGGCAGTAGTTTCTCCTACGAGCAGTACTTC. Variable domain in full (rest from reference TRBV7-8 and TRBJ2-7): GAGVSQSPRYKVAKRGQDVALRCDPISGHVSLFWYQQALGQGPEFLTYFQNEAQLDKSGLPSDRFFAERPEGSVSTLKIQRTQQEDSAVYLCASSLGVLGSSFSYEQYFGPGTRLTVT.